The 2 T cell receptor beta chains below were found in one sample sequenced in a study of Graves' ophthalmopathy and Graves' hyperthyroidism. Beta-chain TCR CDR3 regions were amplified from RNA transcripts. An initial RT-PCR round employing HTBI primers preceded a second-round multiplex PCR. TCRdb recomputed calls from the multiplex PCR reads with MiXCR, one row per CDR3 protein. The sample comprises some 160,000 distinct CDR3 sequences, approximately 40% of which are singletons, and roughly 8.9% rests with the top ten. The sample consisted of peripheral blood. The receptors originated from a man aged 25-45 years with Graves' ophthalmopathy.

This clonotype was seen ten or more times. This chain uses TRBV5-8 with TRBJ1-1; maybe TRBD1 (6 bases). The V and J ends lost 0 bases and 7 bases respectively, with 16 bases between them. The germline gives CDR1 SGHTS, CDR2 YDEGEE. The CDR3 loop spans 15 amino acids. The CDR3 DNA sequence: TGTGCCAGCAGCTTGGATAAAGGGGGACACCTTGAAGCTTTCTTT. The encoded protein is CASSLDKGGHLEAFF.

This clonotype was picked up many times. V and J are TRBV6-2 or TRBV6-3 and TRBJ2-5; TRBD1 matches 7 bases. The CDR3 sequence is 14 residues long. With 2 bases clipped from V and 4 bases from J, the junction kept 4 bases outside the gene matches. CDR1 MNHEY and CDR2 SVGEGT come from the germline V gene. This CDR3 reads CASSYLDRAETQYF. The CDR3 bases are TGTGCCAGCAGTTACCTAGACAGGGCAGAGACCCAGTACTTC.